The T cell receptor beta chain described here comes from a study of blood T cell repertoires in COVID-19. Turning to the study itself: The study drew acute and convalescent COVID-19 samples from the United States, Italy and Spain. Sources were T cells, B-cell-depleted T cells, or PBMCs; the material itself was cDNA or gDNA.

Per the original data handling: Reference gene primer amplification gave estimated nucleated cell counts. Measured with immunoSEQ multiplex PCR; TCRdb has only the in-frame clones, and not every one. V and J calls and clone size are given by that table; D and trimming were obtained from the DNA. This table has roughly 150,000 clones, 70% to 90% appearing once. The TCR originated in a man in his fifties or sixties with acute or convalescent COVID-19. Source material: peripheral blood.

CDR3 residues: CATSMLQGRGYTF. CDR3 bases: TGTGCCACCAGCATGCTACAGGGACGTGGCTACACCTTC. The chain is built from TRBV15 and TRBJ1-2, with a weak D call TRBD1 (6 bases). V was clipped by 4 bases and J by 7 bases, with 13 bases between them. CDR1 LNHNV and CDR2 YYDKDF come from the germline V gene (reference sequence). The CDR3 sequence is 13 residues long. Combining the CDR3 with reference TRBV15 and TRBJ1-2 gives the whole variable domain DAMVIQNPRYQVTQFGKPVTLSCSQTLNHNVMYWYQQKSSQAPKLLFHYYDKDFNNEADTPDNFQSRRPNTSFCFLDIRSPGLGDTAMYLCATSMLQGRGYTFGSGTRLTVV.